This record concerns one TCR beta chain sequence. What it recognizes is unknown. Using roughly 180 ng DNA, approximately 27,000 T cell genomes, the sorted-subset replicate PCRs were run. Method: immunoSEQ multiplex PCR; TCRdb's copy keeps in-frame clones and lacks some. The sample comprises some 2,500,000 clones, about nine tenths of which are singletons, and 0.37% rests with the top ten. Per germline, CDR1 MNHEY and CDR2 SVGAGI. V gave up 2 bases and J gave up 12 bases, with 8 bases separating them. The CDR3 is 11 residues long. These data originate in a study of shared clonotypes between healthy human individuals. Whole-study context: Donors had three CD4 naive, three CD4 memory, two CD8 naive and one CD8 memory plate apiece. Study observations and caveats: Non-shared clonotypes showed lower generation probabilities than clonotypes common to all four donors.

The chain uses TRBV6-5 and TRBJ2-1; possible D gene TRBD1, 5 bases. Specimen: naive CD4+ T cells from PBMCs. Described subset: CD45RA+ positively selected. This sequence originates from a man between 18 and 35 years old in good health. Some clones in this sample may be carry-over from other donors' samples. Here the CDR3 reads CASSYGQGQFF. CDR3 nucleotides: TGTGCCAGCAGTTACGGGCAGGGGCAGTTCTTC.